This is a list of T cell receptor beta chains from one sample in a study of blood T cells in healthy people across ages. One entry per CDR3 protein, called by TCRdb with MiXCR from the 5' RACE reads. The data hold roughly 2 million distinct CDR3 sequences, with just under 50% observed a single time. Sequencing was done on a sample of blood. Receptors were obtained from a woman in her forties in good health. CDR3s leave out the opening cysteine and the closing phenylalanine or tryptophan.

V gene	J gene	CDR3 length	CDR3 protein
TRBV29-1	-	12	SVSGLNSYNEQY
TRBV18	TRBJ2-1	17	ASSPRPEPRLRGYNEQF
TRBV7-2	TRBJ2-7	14	ASSLIPGTSAYEQY
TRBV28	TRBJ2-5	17	ASSSSTQGLAGVAKTQY
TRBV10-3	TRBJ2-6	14	AIRDREYSGANVLT
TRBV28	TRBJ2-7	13	ASSLRGQGTGEQY
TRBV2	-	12	ASSEEGGGPTQY
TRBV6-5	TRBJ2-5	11	ASRQGVSGEQY
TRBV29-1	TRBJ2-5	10	SVWVGLNEQY
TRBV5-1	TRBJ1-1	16	ASSRTGTGGRVDTEAF
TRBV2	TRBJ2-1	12	AIRNRVRAAEQF
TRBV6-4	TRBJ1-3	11	ASSDGSGNTIY
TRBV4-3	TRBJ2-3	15	ASSQVASGGGRDTQY
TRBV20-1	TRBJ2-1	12	SARTTGEWNEQF
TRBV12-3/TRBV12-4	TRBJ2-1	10	ASSSIGVEQF
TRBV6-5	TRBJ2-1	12	ASSDSRGNNEQF